Below, one T cell receptor (beta chain) is given with its context. Its antigen is undetermined. Sequencing used immunoSEQ multiplex PCR; TCRdb keeps in-frame clones, though not all of them. The profile shows approximately 15,000 clones, 76% of them singletons. Between the trimmed V and J ends, which lost 4 bases and 0 bases, there was a span of 9 bases. Per the germline V gene, CDR1 is LNHDA and CDR2 is SQIVND (reference sequence). The CDR3 has 15 amino acids. Within the ViraFEST assay, antigen-specific CD4+ T cells underwent expansion with viral peptide pools prior to sequencing. Isolating CD4+ T cells followed approximately nine days of culture. SARS-CoV-2 infection was confirmed by PCR in the person between March and December 2020. Each participant was given two doses of one vaccine (BNT162b2 or mRNA-1273). This sample is part of a study of vaccination effects on CD4 cells after COVID-19.

The sample consisted of CD4+ T cells from PBMCs cultured with SARS-CoV-2 spike peptides, taken after COVID-19 vaccination. This sequence was found in a human donor who had a prior SARS-CoV-2 infection. This chain links TRBV19 with TRBJ1-4; D gene ambiguous. The CDR3 spells CASSKDGATNEKLFF. In DNA, the CDR3 is TGTGCCAGTAGTAAGGACGGGGCAACTAATGAAAAACTGTTTTTT.